What follows describes a single TCR beta chain. Its antigen is currently unknown. This is likely a read error, given that the CDR3 carries no conserved phenylalanine or tryptophan at its end. No DNA is shown, since the ends of the CDR3 on it are uncertain; the CDR3 is the one TCRdb lists. The entry originates in a study of cytomegalovirus exposure and HLA in healthy donors. Overall study findings and caveats: Donor immune exposure was known only as CMV serostatus. There were some public TCRs occurring in many donors, but most TCR sequences were rare. Presence/absence results assume similar sequencing depth per donor, which may not hold.

This donor had no CMV serostatus on record. PCR was performed using 60 Vbeta and 13 Jbeta primers. Produced via immunoSEQ multiplex PCR; TCRdb's table is partial and in-frame only. The sample has about 94,000 clones, approximately 77% seen once; the top ten hold 10%. Germline V gene data show CDR1 as MGHDK and CDR2 as SYGVNS. The length of the CDR3 is 11 amino acids, counting both ends. Sequencing was performed on PBMCs. This receptor was obtained from a human donor in good health. The V and J genes are TRBV25-1 and TRBJ2-7; the table assigns TRBD1, which was not confirmed against the DNA. This CDR3 reads CASSAPDREGS.